A single sample is the source of the 14 T cell receptor beta chains below, sequenced in a study of Ad26.COV2.S vaccination and SARS-CoV-2 variants. TCRdb keeps only in-frame clones here, not all; method: immunoSEQ multiplex PCR. Altogether 350,000 to 450,000 clones are present, around 92% being singletons, with the ten largest covering around 4%. Material: peripheral blood, obtained after recovery from COVID-19. These receptors all stem from a human donor who had recovered from COVID-19.

This chain uses TRBV12-3 or TRBV12-4 with TRBJ2-5; no clear D gene. The CDR3 is 11 residues long. With 3 bases removed from V and 7 bases from J, the gap between germline ends came to 6 bases. The CDR3 reads CASSLGGTQYF. CDR3 DNA: TGTGCCAGCAGTTTGGGTGGGACCCAGTACTTC.

The chain employs TRBV10-3 and TRBJ1-2; D is perhaps TRBD1 (5 bases). Germline values: CDR1 ENHRY, CDR2 SYGVKD. The CDR3 is 12 residues long. Trimming shortened V by 3 bases and J by 7 bases, and 9 bases separated the two germline ends. CDR3 bases: TGTGCCATCAGTGACGGAGGGGTTGGCTACACCTTC. It encodes CAISDGGVGYTF.

The chain recombines TRBV7-9 with TRBJ1-1, with 9 nucleotides matching TRBD1. CDR3 length: 15 residues. V dropped 5 bases and J dropped 4; count of bases not matched to a gene: 8. Germline V lookup: CDR1 SEHNR, CDR2 FQNEAQ (reference sequence). CDR3 amino acids: CASSPHRGPSTEAFF. CDR3 bases: TGTGCCAGCAGCCCCCACAGGGGGCCGAGCACTGAAGCTTTCTTT.

The gene calls are TRBV19 and TRBJ1-6, with D maybe TRBD1 (6 bases). V lost 4 bases and J 9 bases, leaving 10 bases between the germline ends. The CDR3 consists of 13 residues. Germline V gene data show CDR1 as LNHDA and CDR2 as SQIVND (reference sequence). This chain's CDR3 is CASSSHRVSPLHF. The CDR3 region has the DNA TGTGCCAGTAGTAGTCACAGGGTTTCACCCCTCCACTTT.

This clone came up once. The rearrangement uses TRBV9 and TRBJ1-2; D is undetermined. The CDR3 runs 13 residues. Trimming left V 0 bases short and J 6 bases short, with 9 bases between. Germline loops: CDR1 SGDLS, CDR2 YYNGEE. The CDR3 coding sequence is TGTGCCAGCAGCGTAGGGGTCGGAAATGGCTACACCTTC. Protein product: CASSVGVGNGYTF.

The CDR3 nucleotides are TGTGCCAGTAGTATAAGGCCAGCCTCTGGAAACACCATATATTTT. It yields the protein CASSIRPASGNTIYF. This rearrangement joins TRBV19 to TRBJ1-3; D is undetermined. The V end was cut by 2 bases, the J end by 0 bases, with 8 bases between. The germline gives CDR1 LNHDA, CDR2 SQIVND (reference sequence). The CDR3 totals 15 residues.

The rearrangement joins TRBV6-6 to TRBJ2-7; 9 bases align to TRBD1. This CDR3 contains 19 residues. V trimming: 5 bases; J trimming: 0 bases; junction bases outside the gene matches: 17. Germline V gene data show CDR1 as MNHNY and CDR2 as SVGAGI (reference sequence). The CDR3 region is CASSLLLGTGFGSSYEQYF. CDR3 DNA sequence: TGTGCCAGCAGTCTCCTACTTGGGACAGGGTTTGGTAGCTCCTACGAGCAGTACTTC.

This chain joins TRBV3-1 (or the pseudogene TRBV3-2) and TRBJ1-4, with 7 bases aligning to TRBD1. CDR1 LGHDT and CDR2 YNNKEL come from the germline V gene (reference sequence). The CDR3 is 15 amino acids. V dropped 1 base and J dropped 3; count of bases not matched to a gene: 2. Written as DNA, the CDR3 is TGTGCCAGCAGCCAAGGGGACAGCTCTAATGAAAAACTGTTTTTT. As protein: CASSQGDSSNEKLFF.

This chain joins TRBV7-2 and TRBJ2-5; a weak D match, TRBD2 (7 bases). The V gene's germline CDR1 is SGHTA and CDR2 FQGNSA. This CDR3 is 15 amino acids long. V was trimmed by 4 bases and J by 4 bases, leaving 16 bases between them. CDR3 sequence (DNA): TGTGCCAGCAGCTACAAAGGGGGGGGAAGAGAGACCCAGTACTTC. It codes for CASSYKGGGRETQYF.

The chain recombines TRBV11-2 with TRBJ2-5; 7 positions match TRBD1. This CDR3 is built from 18 residues. With V trimmed by 5 bases and J by 1 base, 16 bases remained unmatched. Germline V gives CDR1 SGHAT, CDR2 FQNNGV. The CDR3 bases are TGTGCCAGCAGCGTAGGACAGGTATTAAGACCTTTCCAAGAGACCCAGTACTTC. Translating it yields CASSVGQVLRPFQETQYF.

The V gene is TRBV2, the J gene TRBJ1-3; D is unresolved. This CDR3 is 14 amino acids long. Germline V gene lookup returns CDR1 SNHLY and CDR2 FYNNEI. V lost 2 bases to trimming and J lost 0 bases, with 5 bases between them. DNA for the CDR3: TGTGCCAGCAGTGAAATGAGCTCTGGAAACACCATATATTTT. Translating gives CASSEMSSGNTIYF.

The chain carries TRBV6-5 and TRBJ2-1, with D tentatively TRBD1 or TRBD2 (5 bases each). The CDR3 spans 15 residues. The germline gives CDR1 MNHEY, CDR2 SVGAGI. The V and J ends lost 0 bases and 5 bases respectively, with 11 bases between them. As DNA, the CDR3 is TGTGCCAGCAGTTACTCGGGACCAAAGGACAATGAGCAGTTCTTC. Translated, it gives CASSYSGPKDNEQFF.

To note about this clone: The sample carries other DNA sequences with the same CDR3. The chain is built from TRBV6-5 and TRBJ1-1; D uncertain. V lost 6 bases and J lost 5, with 7 bases in between. Germline CDR1 is MNHEY and CDR2 is SVGAGI. The length of the CDR3 is 11 residues. The DNA for the CDR3 is TGTGCCAGCAGAAGGGCGACTGAAGCTTTCTTT. Encoded protein: CASRRATEAFF.

The chain combines TRBV7-8 with TRBJ2-1; D gene uncertain. Germline V gene sequence: CDR1 SGHVS, CDR2 FQNEAQ. V lost 1 base and J 0 bases, leaving 10 bases between the germline ends. This CDR3 region has 16 residues. The CDR3 coding sequence is TGTGCCAGCAGCTTAGATCGACCGAGCTCCTACAATGAGCAGTTCTTC. It is translated as CASSLDRPSSYNEQFF.